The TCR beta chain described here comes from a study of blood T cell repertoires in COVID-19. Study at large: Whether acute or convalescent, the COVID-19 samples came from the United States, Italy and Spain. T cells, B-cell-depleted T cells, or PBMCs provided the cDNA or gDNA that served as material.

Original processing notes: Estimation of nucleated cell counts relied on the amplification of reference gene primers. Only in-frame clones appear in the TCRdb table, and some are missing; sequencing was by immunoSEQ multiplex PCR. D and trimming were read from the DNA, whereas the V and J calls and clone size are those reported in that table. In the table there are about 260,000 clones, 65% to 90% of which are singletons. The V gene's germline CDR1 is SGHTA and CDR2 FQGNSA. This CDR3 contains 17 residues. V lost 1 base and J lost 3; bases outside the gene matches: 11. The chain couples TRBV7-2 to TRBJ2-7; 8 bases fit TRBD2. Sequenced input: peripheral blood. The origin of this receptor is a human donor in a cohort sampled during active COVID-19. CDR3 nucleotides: TGTGCCAGCAGCTTAGGGGGGAGGCTAGCGGGTAACTACGAGCAGTACTTC. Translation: CASSLGGRLAGNYEQYF.